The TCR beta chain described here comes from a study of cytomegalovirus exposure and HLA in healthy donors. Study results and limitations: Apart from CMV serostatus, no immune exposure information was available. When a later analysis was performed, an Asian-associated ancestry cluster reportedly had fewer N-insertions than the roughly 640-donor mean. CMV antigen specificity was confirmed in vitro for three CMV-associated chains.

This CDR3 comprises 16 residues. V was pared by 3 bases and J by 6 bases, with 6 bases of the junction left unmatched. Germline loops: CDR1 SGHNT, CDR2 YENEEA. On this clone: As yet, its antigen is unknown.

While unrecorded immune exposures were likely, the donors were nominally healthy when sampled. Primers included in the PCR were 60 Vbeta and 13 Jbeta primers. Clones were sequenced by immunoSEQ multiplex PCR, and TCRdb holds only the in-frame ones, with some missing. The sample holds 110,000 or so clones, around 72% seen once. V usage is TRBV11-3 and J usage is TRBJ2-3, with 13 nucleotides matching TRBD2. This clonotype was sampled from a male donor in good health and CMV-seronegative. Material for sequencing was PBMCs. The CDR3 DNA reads TGTGCCAGCAGCTTGAGGGGACTAGCGGGAATTGATACGCAGTATTTT. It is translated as CASSLRGLAGIDTQYF.